The 27 T cell receptor beta chains reported below all come from one sample, sequenced in a study of beta chain features in type 1 diabetes (dated by TCRdb to the late 2010s). Library construction relied on the immunoSEQ multiplex PCR assay. The entire amount of isolated RNA was reverse transcribed using the High Capacity cDNA Reverse Transcription Kit, so the sequenced TCRB transcripts were expressed ones. TCRdb retrieved this table from immuneACCESS and kept in-frame rearrangements only. Not all clones are present; in checked studies, unresolved V genes account for under half, and no reason is known for the remainder. The sample profile shows 110,000 to 150,000 clones; about 7.1% of them were found once. Of the sample, roughly 1.4% is held by the ten largest clones. Material for sequencing was central memory CD4+ T cells from blood. The source of these receptors is a woman in her twenties or thirties in good health.

This clone has ten or more counts. CDR3 in amino acids: CAWSVTRAGTGELFF. CDR3 sequence (DNA): TGTGCCTGGAGTGTAACGAGGGCTGGCACCGGGGAGCTGTTTTTT. The chain employs TRBV30 and TRBJ2-2; a possible D gene is TRBD2 (5 bases). There are 15 residues in the CDR3. Per the germline V gene, CDR1 is GTSNPN and CDR2 is SVGIG (reference sequence). Trimming took off 0 bases at V and 4 bases at J, with 12 bases between the two ends.

In its sample, this clone was seen a few times. The rearrangement joins TRBV6-1 to TRBJ1-5, with 9 bases lining up with TRBD1. V was pared by 8 bases and J by 2 bases, with 4 bases of the junction left unmatched. The CDR3 covers 14 residues. From germline, CDR1 is MNHNS and CDR2 SASEGT. The DNA for the CDR3 is TGTGCCAGCCTGCGGACAGGGGGCAATCAGCCCCAGCATTTT. It specifies CASLRTGGNQPQHF.

A few counts support this clone. The V call is TRBV28, the J call TRBJ1-2; 9 positions match TRBD1. This CDR3 has 16 residues. Germline CDR1 is MDHEN and CDR2 is SYDVKM. J gave up 4 bases and V 4 bases, and 10 bases lay outside the gene matches. The CDR3 reads CASSSYAQGAGYGYTF. CDR3 DNA sequence: TGTGCCAGCAGTTCATACGCACAGGGGGCGGGCTATGGCTACACCTTC.

Details on this clone: The same CDR3 is also encoded by other DNA sequences in this sample. The CDR3 protein is CASSLPGQGSYEQYF. In DNA form, the CDR3 reads TGTGCCAGCAGTTTGCCGGGACAGGGCTCCTACGAGCAGTACTTC. The chain has TRBV28 and TRBJ2-7; TRBD1 matches 9 bases. Germline CDR1 and CDR2: MDHEN and SYDVKM. The V segment lost 3 bases and the J segment 0 bases; nucleotides outside the gene matches: 3. There are 15 residues in the CDR3.

This clone came up once. The chain couples TRBV9 to TRBJ1-5; TRBD1 agrees at 8 bases. Germline V CDR1 and CDR2: SGDLS, YYNGEE. This CDR3 comprises 14 residues. J lost 5 bases, V lost 3 bases, and 4 bases had no gene match. The CDR3 is CASSGTGFYQPQHF. The CDR3 DNA sequence: TGTGCCAGCAGCGGGACAGGGTTTTATCAGCCCCAGCATTTT.

The V gene is TRBV6-5, the J gene TRBJ2-2; no clear D gene. Germline V gene data show CDR1 as MNHEY and CDR2 as SVGAGI. The CDR3 loop spans 14 amino acids. Deletions cut 9 bases from V and 1 base from J, with 12 bases between. CDR3 sequence reads: CASKPRRNTGELFF. Written as DNA, the CDR3 is TGTGCCAGTAAGCCCCGGAGGAACACCGGGGAGCTGTTTTTT.

This chain connects TRBV28 to TRBJ2-4; no definite D call. This CDR3 has 14 residues. The germline gives CDR1 MDHEN, CDR2 SYDVKM. V dropped 7 bases and J dropped 0 bases, with 10 bases sitting between them. The CDR3 nucleotides are TGTGCCAGCAAATCAGTCCTAGCCAAAAACATTCAGTACTTC. Translated, it gives CASKSVLAKNIQYF. The full variable domain, with the rest looked up from reference TRBV28 and TRBJ2-4, is DVKVTQSSRYLVKRTGEKVFLECVQDMDHENMFWYRQDPGLGLRLIYFSYDVKMKEKGDIPEGYSVSREKKERFSLILESASTNQTSMYLCASKSVLAKNIQYFGAGTRLSVL.

V and J are TRBV7-9 and TRBJ2-5; D unresolved. The CDR3 consists of 13 residues. Trimming removed 1 base at V and 3 bases at J, with 6 bases between. Germline V lookup: CDR1 SEHNR, CDR2 FQNEAQ (reference sequence). DNA of the CDR3: TGTGCCAGCAGCTTAGGAGTGAAAGAGACCCAGTACTTC. Translated: CASSLGVKETQYF.

Many counts were recorded for this clone. V gene TRBV9 combines with J gene TRBJ2-7; D gene ambiguous. The germline V and J ends were trimmed by 1 base and 6 bases, with 14 bases remaining between them. Looked up from germline, CDR1 is SGDLS and CDR2 is YYNGEE. This CDR3 region has 14 residues. This CDR3 reads CASSVRVSAGEQYF. CDR3 nucleotides: TGTGCCAGCAGCGTACGGGTCTCGGCCGGCGAGCAGTACTTC.

This clone has just a few counts. V gene TRBV18 combines with J gene TRBJ1-3; D call uncertain. V was pared by 2 bases and J by 0 bases, with 14 bases between. CDR3 length equals 17 residues. Germline CDR1 and CDR2: KGHSH and LQKENI. CDR3 bases: TGTGCCAGCTCACCAGGCGGCCTAGGGAGCTCTGGAAACACCATATATTTT. Translated: CASSPGGLGSSGNTIYF.

This clone was counted a few times. This chain connects TRBV6-1 to TRBJ2-1; a weak D match, TRBD2 (6 bases). Trimming stripped 6 bases from V and 3 bases from J, with 12 bases between. This CDR3 is 14 amino acids long. Per germline, CDR1 MNHNS and CDR2 SASEGT. This CDR3 reads CASRRDGIYNEQFF. In DNA form, the CDR3 reads TGTGCCAGCAGGCGGGACGGGATCTACAATGAGCAGTTCTTC.

This chain links TRBV28 with TRBJ2-7; the D gene is possibly TRBD1 (6 bases). The CDR3 contains 13 residues. Trimming removed 5 bases from V and 2 bases from J, with 10 bases in between. CDR1 is MDHEN and CDR2 is SYDVKM in the germline V gene. In DNA form, the CDR3 reads TGTGCCAGCAGTACGGACAGTCCCTACGAGCAGTACTTC. This gives the protein CASSTDSPYEQYF.

This clone was detected a few times. This sequence joins TRBV6-1 and TRBJ2-7; weak D call: TRBD1 (5 bases). Looked up from germline, CDR1 is MNHNS and CDR2 is SASEGT. This CDR3 comprises 15 residues. V shed 3 bases and J shed 6 bases, with 18 bases lying between them. CDR3 region: CASSDQGAFSLEQYF. As DNA, the CDR3 is TGTGCCAGCAGTGACCAAGGGGCATTTTCGCTCGAGCAGTACTTC.

This clone is labeled as medium-sized. This chain links TRBV25-1 with TRBJ2-5; D is possibly TRBD1 (5 bases). Germline V CDR1 and CDR2: MGHDK, SYGVNS. The CDR3 has 13 amino acids. The V end was cut by 4 bases, the J end by 3 bases, with 9 bases between. The CDR3 reads CASSVAGKETQYF. The CDR3 coding sequence is TGTGCCAGCAGTGTAGCAGGGAAAGAGACCCAGTACTTC.

This clone was counted between two and nine times. The chain couples TRBV7-2 to TRBJ1-2; 9 positions agree with TRBD1. V lost 0 bases to trimming and J lost 4 bases; unmatched junction nucleotides: 0. This CDR3 has 14 amino acids. Germline CDR1 SGHTA, CDR2 FQGNSA. CDR3 residues: CASSLAQGAYGYTF. The DNA for the CDR3 is TGTGCCAGCAGCTTAGCACAGGGGGCCTATGGCTACACCTTC.

The chain recombines TRBV6-5 with TRBJ1-4; 7 bases are a match to TRBD1. The junction had 1 base not matched to a gene; V was cut back by 8 bases and J by 4 bases. Germline values: CDR1 MNHEY, CDR2 SVGAGI. The CDR3 sequence is 12 residues long. The CDR3 region is CASRDSNEKLFF. DNA of the CDR3: TGTGCCAGCCGGGACAGTAATGAAAAACTGTTTTTT.

The rearrangement uses TRBV5-1 and TRBJ2-1; 11 bases match TRBD2. This CDR3 is built from 17 residues. Trimming took 0 bases from V and 7 from J; bases not matched to a gene: 9. Per the germline V gene, CDR1 is SGHRS and CDR2 is YFSETQ. The CDR3, as DNA: TGCGCCAGCAGCTTGGTGGCAACTAGCGGGAGTGATAATGAGCAGTTCTTC. This translates into CASSLVATSGSDNEQFF.

This clone was recorded many times. The chain employs TRBV7-3 and TRBJ2-3; TRBD2 matches at 9 bases. Germline CDR1 reads SGHTA; CDR2 reads FQGTGA. There are 15 residues in the CDR3. After removal of 8 bases from V and 5 bases from J, the junction contained 11 bases not matched to a gene. The CDR3 DNA follows: TGTGCCAGCTCGATAGGGGCGGGGGGGCAAGATACGCAGTATTTT. Its protein is CASSIGAGGQDTQYF. The variable domain in full, with the rest retrieved from reference TRBV7-3 and TRBJ2-3, is GAGVSQTPSNKVTEKGKYVELRCDPISGHTALYWYRQSLGQGPEFLIYFQGTGAADDSGLPNDRFFAVRPEGSVSTLKIQRTERGDSAVYLCASSIGAGGQDTQYFGPGTRLTVL.

This chain connects TRBV5-4 to TRBJ2-5; weak D call: TRBD1 (6 bases). Germline CDR1 reads SGHNT; CDR2 reads YYREEE (reference sequence). The CDR3 spans 17 residues. Trimming took 0 bases from V and 1 from J, leaving 16 bases between them. The CDR3 DNA follows: TGTGCCAGCAGCTTGGGAACAGGGACCCGTAGCCAAGAGACCCAGTACTTC. Translated, it gives CASSLGTGTRSQETQYF.

The V call is TRBV21-1, the J call TRBJ1-5; the DNA was not used to check the table's D call, TRBD1. TRBV21-1 is described as a pseudogene. The CDR3 extends over 14 amino acids. CDR3 sequence: CASKGTGANQPQHF. CDR3 in DNA: TGTGCCAGCAAGGGGACAGGGGCAAATCAGCCCCAGCATTTT.

The chain recombines TRBV11-2 with TRBJ2-7, with a possible D match to TRBD1 (5 bases). In germline, CDR1 is SGHAT, CDR2 FQNNGV. The CDR3 is 15 amino acids. Trimming removed 1 base at V and 3 bases at J, with 13 bases between. This CDR3 reads CASSLGSGLVYEQYF. CDR3 nucleotides: TGTGCCAGCAGCTTAGGGTCAGGGTTAGTCTACGAGCAGTACTTC.

V and J are TRBV28 and TRBJ2-1; 11 bases fit TRBD2. V was clipped by 3 bases and J by 7 bases; unmatched bases: 8. CDR1 and CDR2 from the germline V gene are MDHEN and SYDVKM. This CDR3 comprises 16 residues. CDR3 DNA sequence: TGTGCCAGCAGTTTGTTCACTAGCGGGAGTGGTAATGAGCAGTTCTTC. Residues: CASSLFTSGSGNEQFF.

This clone showed up just a few times. The identical CDR3 is also encoded by other nucleotide sequences in the sample. CDR3 sequence: CASSETSASTDTQYF. The CDR3 nucleotides are TGTGCCAGCAGTGAAACTAGCGCAAGCACAGATACGCAGTATTTT. The genes are TRBV2 and TRBJ2-3; TRBD2 aligns across 7 bases. V dropped 2 bases and J dropped 0; count of bases not matched to a gene: 2. CDR3 length equals 15 residues. Looked up from germline, CDR1 is SNHLY and CDR2 is FYNNEI.

This clone has ten or more counts. The chain carries TRBV6-6 and TRBJ2-3; possibly TRBD2 for D (6 bases). The V end lost 0 bases, the J end lost 7 bases, and 11 bases lay between the germline ends. This CDR3 is built from 14 residues. The germline gives CDR1 MNHNY, CDR2 SVGAGI (reference sequence). For the CDR3, the DNA is TGTGCCAGCAGTTACTCGGCGGGGCAGAATACGCAGTATTTT. This codes for CASSYSAGQNTQYF.

This clone was found a few times. The V call is TRBV19, the J call TRBJ1-4; 9 nucleotides match TRBD1. Germline V gives CDR1 LNHDA, CDR2 SQIVND (reference sequence). Unmatched junction bases numbered 6, after V lost 8 bases and J lost 5 bases. The CDR3 extends over 14 amino acids. CDR3 amino acids: CASGWTGANEKLFF. As DNA, the CDR3 is TGTGCCAGTGGTTGGACAGGGGCGAATGAAAAACTGTTTTTT.

This clone was seen a few times. Here the CDR3 reads CASSPDRGLGEQYF. The CDR3 DNA reads TGTGCCAGCAGCCCTGACAGGGGGCTGGGCGAGCAGTACTTC. J is TRBJ2-7 and V is TRBV7-2; 10 bases fit TRBD1. The CDR3 extends over 14 amino acids. Per germline, CDR1 SGHTA and CDR2 FQGNSA. V lost 5 bases and J lost 6; bases outside the gene matches: 7.

The sample holds many counts of this clone. The rearrangement uses TRBV5-1 and TRBJ2-7; 9 bases are shared with TRBD1. The germline V gene encodes CDR1 SGHRS and CDR2 YFSETQ. J was trimmed by 0 bases and V by 4 bases; bases with no gene match: 2. The CDR3 totals 14 residues. The CDR3 reads CASSEQGASYEQYF. Here the CDR3 DNA reads TGCGCCAGCAGCGAACAGGGGGCCTCCTACGAGCAGTACTTC.